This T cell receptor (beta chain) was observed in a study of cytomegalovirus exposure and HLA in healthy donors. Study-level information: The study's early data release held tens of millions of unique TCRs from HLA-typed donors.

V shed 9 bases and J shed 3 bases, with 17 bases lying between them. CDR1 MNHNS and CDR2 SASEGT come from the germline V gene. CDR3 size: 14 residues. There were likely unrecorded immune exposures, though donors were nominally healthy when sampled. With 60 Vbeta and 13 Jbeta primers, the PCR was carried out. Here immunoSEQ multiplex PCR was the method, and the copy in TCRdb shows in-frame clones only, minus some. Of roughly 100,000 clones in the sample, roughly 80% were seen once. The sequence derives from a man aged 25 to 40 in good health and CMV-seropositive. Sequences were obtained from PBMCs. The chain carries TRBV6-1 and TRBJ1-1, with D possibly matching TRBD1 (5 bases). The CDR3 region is CASLEGGGDTEAFF. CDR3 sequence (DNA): TGTGCCAGTCTGGAGGGAGGAGGGGACACTGAAGCTTTCTTT.